The 27 T cell receptor beta chains listed next were all sequenced from one sample in a study of blood T cells in healthy people across ages. Using a J-beta primer mix together with a sample-barcoded 5' primer, a second PCR was run for about 6 to 12 cycles. One entry per CDR3 protein, called by TCRdb with MiXCR from the 5' RACE reads. Here the sample spans about 1.8 million distinct CDR3 sequences, around half being singletons. The sequenced sample was blood. These receptors were obtained from a woman aged 40 to 55 in good health.

This clonotype was observed at least ten times. Written as DNA, the CDR3 is TGTGCCAGCAGCGTAACTGCGGGGGCATACAATGAGCAGTTCTTC. Its translation is CASSVTAGAYNEQFF. The chain is built from TRBV9 and TRBJ2-1; D possibly corresponds to TRBD2 (7 bases). Looked up from germline, CDR1 is SGDLS and CDR2 is YYNGEE. This CDR3 has 15 residues. V lost 1 base to trimming and J lost 4 bases, with 12 bases between them. Full variable domain (rest looked up from reference TRBV9 and TRBJ2-1): DSGVTQTPKHLITATGQRVTLRCSPRSGDLSVYWYQQSLDQGLQFLIQYYNGEERAKGNILERFSAQQFPDLHSELNLSSLELGDSALYFCASSVTAGAYNEQFFGPGTRLTVL.

The chain couples TRBV9 to TRBJ1-1; D call uncertain. This CDR3 is built from 14 residues. Germline V CDR1 and CDR2: SGDLS, YYNGEE. Trimming removed 1 base at V and 0 bases at J, with 7 bases between. The DNA of the CDR3 is TGTGCCAGCAGCGTACATACAATGAACACTGAAGCTTTCTTT. This gives the protein CASSVHTMNTEAFF.

This clonotype was detected a few times. The chain is built from TRBV5-6 and TRBJ2-5; maybe TRBD1 (5 bases). The DNA end lines up better with TRBJ2-7; the J call may be wrong. This CDR3 is 14 amino acids long. CDR1 and CDR2 from the germline V gene are SGHDT and YYEEEE. The CDR3 nucleotides are TGTGCCAGCAGCGGGCTTCAGGGTCTCCACGAGCAGTACTTC. Protein product: CASSGLQGLHEQYF.

This clonotype was observed once. This chain connects TRBV13 to TRBJ2-7, with unresolved D. Judging by the DNA end, TRBJ2-5 fits better; the J call may be wrong. CDR3 length: 13 amino acids. Germline V gene lookup returns CDR1 PRHDT and CDR2 FYEKMQ (reference sequence). DNA of the CDR3: TGTGCCAGCAGCGCCTGGAACGGAGAGACCCAGTACTTC. Translated, it gives CASSAWNGETQYF.

This chain uses TRBV20-1 with TRBJ1-5, with 9 bases lining up with TRBD1. Germline lookup yields CDR1 DFQATT and CDR2 SNEGSKA (reference sequence). The J segment lost 1 base and the V segment lost 2 bases, leaving 3 bases of the junction unmatched. This CDR3 comprises 15 residues. The CDR3 DNA reads TGCAGTGCTAGATCTGACAGGGGGAGCAATCAGCCCCAGCATTTT. Its translation: CSARSDRGSNQPQHF.

The rearrangement joins TRBV20-1 to TRBJ1-5, with 7 bases fitting TRBD1. The V and J ends lost 2 bases and 0 bases, in that order; junction bases with no gene match: 10. The CDR3 loop spans 17 amino acids. The V gene's germline CDR1 is DFQATT and CDR2 SNEGSKA (reference sequence). CDR3 loop: CSARRGQVIYSNQPQHF. The CDR3 coding sequence is TGCAGTGCTAGAAGAGGACAGGTGATATATAGCAATCAGCCCCAGCATTTT.

CDR3 amino acids: CASSYLPGAADTQYF. The CDR3 DNA sequence: TGTGCCAGCAGTTACCTACCAGGGGCAGCAGATACGCAGTATTTT. The rearrangement uses TRBV6-5 and TRBJ2-3; D is possibly TRBD1 (6 bases). This CDR3 is built from 15 residues. Germline V gene lookup returns CDR1 MNHEY and CDR2 SVGAGI. The ends were cut back, 2 bases at V and 4 bases at J, with 13 bases in the middle.

This clonotype was counted only a few times. The rearrangement joins TRBV20-1 to TRBJ2-3; possibly TRBD2 for D (6 bases). Germline V gene lookup returns CDR1 DFQATT and CDR2 SNEGSKA (reference sequence). The V and J ends lost 0 bases and 6 bases respectively, with 13 bases between them. The CDR3 contains 14 residues. Here the CDR3 DNA reads TGCAGTGCTAGAGATAGTCAACGGGGGGATACGCAGTATTTT. Protein product: CSARDSQRGDTQYF.

The rearrangement joins TRBV19 to TRBJ2-5; TRBD1 matches at 9 bases. CDR3 length equals 15 residues. V dropped 2 bases and J dropped 11; count of bases not matched to a gene: 12. Germline CDR1 LNHDA, CDR2 SQIVND (reference sequence). The CDR3 sequence: CASSITGTGLEEQYF. The CDR3 region has the DNA TGTGCCAGTAGTATAACCGGGACAGGGCTGGAAGAGCAGTACTTC.

This clonotype was detected only a few times. The V gene is TRBV7-2, the J gene TRBJ2-5, with 8 bases identical to TRBD2. Germline V gene sequence: CDR1 SGHTA, CDR2 FQGNSA. V shed 5 bases, J shed 3 bases, and the junction held 14 bases outside the gene matches. This CDR3 has 17 residues. The CDR3 spells CASSRIASAGGEETQYF. CDR3 DNA: TGTGCCAGCAGCCGGATCGCCTCGGCCGGGGGGGAAGAGACCCAGTACTTC.

This clonotype came up a few times. The genes are TRBV5-1 and TRBJ2-1; 14 bases align to TRBD2. The germline CDR1 and CDR2 sequences are SGHRS and YFSETQ. Losses at the gene ends were 4 bases for V and 11 bases for J; bases not matched to a gene: 5. The CDR3 covers 14 residues. CDR3 DNA: TGCGCCAGCAGCATCGGACTAGCGGGGGGTAAGCAGTTCTTC. It is translated as CASSIGLAGGKQFF.

This clonotype is a singleton in its sample. This rearrangement joins TRBV20-1 to TRBJ1-2, with 9 bases matching TRBD1. Looked up from germline, CDR1 is DFQATT and CDR2 is SNEGSKA (reference sequence). The CDR3 is 11 residues long. The V segment lost 8 bases and the J segment 6 bases; nucleotides outside the gene matches: 4. In DNA form, the CDR3 reads TGCAGTCCCGACAGGGGGGATGGCTACACCTTC. Its translation is CSPDRGDGYTF.

The rearrangement uses TRBV4-3 and TRBJ1-6; D gene uncertain. The ends were cut back, 4 bases at V and 9 bases at J, with 19 bases in the middle. The germline gives CDR1 LGHNA, CDR2 YSLEER. The CDR3 is 16 residues long. CDR3 nucleotides: TGCGCCAGCAGCCCGACCCACATGGCCCGGAGTTCACCCCTCCACTTT. Translation: CASSPTHMARSSPLHF.

In this sample, this clonotype turned up many times. The V call is TRBV29-1, the J call TRBJ2-5, with a possible D match to TRBD1 (6 bases). The germline CDR1 and CDR2 sequences are SQVTM and ANQGSEA. Trimming pared 6 bases from V and 5 bases from J, leaving 10 bases between. The CDR3 extends over 11 amino acids. CDR3 DNA: TGCAGCGTGAGAACAGGGGAGACCCAGTACTTC. Translation: CSVRTGETQYF.

Written as DNA, the CDR3 is TGCAGTGCTAGAGATCCAATAGAGACTAACTATGGCTACACCTTC. The encoded protein is CSARDPIETNYGYTF. The gene calls are TRBV20-1 and TRBJ1-2; D gene uncertain. CDR1 is DFQATT, CDR2 SNEGSKA, per germline (reference sequence). This CDR3 contains 15 residues. V was clipped by 0 bases and J by 0 bases, with 11 bases between them.

This rearrangement joins TRBV12-3 or TRBV12-4 to TRBJ1-1; D is unresolved. Trimming stripped 2 bases from V and 1 base from J, with 8 bases between. CDR3 length equals 14 residues. The DNA for the CDR3 is TGTGCCAGCAGTTTACTCTCACGGAACACTGAAGCTTTCTTT. Its protein product is CASSLLSRNTEAFF.

This sequence joins TRBV27 and TRBJ2-5; no reliable D call. With the DNA end fitting TRBJ2-7 better, the J assignment may be wrong. Germline V lookup: CDR1 MNHEY, CDR2 SMNVEV (reference sequence). The CDR3 has 15 amino acids. The CDR3 sequence is CASSFTGSDGDEQYF. CDR3 bases: TGTGCCAGCAGTTTCACCGGAAGCGACGGAGACGAGCAGTACTTC.

A few counts support this clonotype. The V gene is TRBV20-1, the J gene TRBJ2-1, with 7 bases fitting TRBD1. Losses at the gene ends were 6 bases for V and 4 bases for J; bases not matched to a gene: 9. The CDR3 totals 14 residues. CDR1 is DFQATT, CDR2 SNEGSKA, per germline (reference sequence). The CDR3 sequence is CSASRDSVYNEQFF. The CDR3 nucleotides read TGCAGTGCGAGCCGGGACAGTGTGTACAATGAGCAGTTCTTC.

In nucleotides, the CDR3 is TGTGCCAGCAGCTTAGTTTCCCTGACTAGCGGGGCCTACGAGCAGTACTTC. Translating gives CASSLVSLTSGAYEQYF. This chain joins TRBV7-8 and TRBJ2-7, with 11 nucleotides matching TRBD2. This CDR3 has 17 amino acids. Germline V gives CDR1 SGHVS, CDR2 FQNEAQ. The V gene end was trimmed by 1 base and the J gene end by 2 bases; junction bases not matched to a gene: 7.

This chain joins TRBV3-1 and TRBJ2-3, with 7 bases fitting TRBD1. The CDR3 is 15 amino acids. The germline gives CDR1 LGHDT, CDR2 YNNKEL (reference sequence). Germline trimming cut 1 base from V and 5 bases from J; bases unmatched to any gene: 6. The CDR3 nucleotides read TGTGCCAGCAGCCAAGTTCCGGGACAGAGAGATACGCAGTATTTT. Its translation: CASSQVPGQRDTQYF.

A word on this clonotype: A junction end diverges from the germline sequence, so it may reflect a read error. This chain connects TRBV6-4 to TRBJ2-1, with TRBD2 matching 10 bases. CDR3 length: 15 amino acids. The germline gives CDR1 MRHNA, CDR2 SNTAGT. Here the CDR3 DNA reads TGTGCCAGCAGCGCACTAGCGGGGAGATACAATGAGCGGTTCTTC. It specifies CASSALAGRYNERFF.

This chain joins TRBV20-1 and TRBJ2-5, with 12 bases that match TRBD2. With V trimmed by 4 bases and J by 5 bases, 5 bases remained unmatched. Per the germline V gene, CDR1 is DFQATT and CDR2 is SNEGSKA (reference sequence). The CDR3 totals 14 residues. The CDR3 loop reads CSATHGTSGETQYF. The DNA for the CDR3 is TGCAGTGCTACCCACGGGACTAGCGGGGAGACCCAGTACTTC.

The J gene is TRBJ2-7, the V gene TRBV6-6, with a possible D match to TRBD2 (6 bases). Between the trimmed V and J ends, which lost 8 bases and 1 base, there was a span of 15 bases. Germline V gives CDR1 MNHNY, CDR2 SVGAGI (reference sequence). The CDR3 has 14 amino acids. The CDR3 sequence is CASLLGGISYEQYF. The CDR3 bases are TGTGCCAGCCTACTCGGCGGGATATCCTACGAGCAGTACTTC.

V usage is TRBV6-5 and J usage is TRBJ2-1; D unclear. CDR3 length: 14 residues. CDR1 is MNHEY and CDR2 is SVGAGI in the germline V gene. With 7 bases removed from V and 0 bases from J, the gap between germline ends came to 10 bases. The CDR3 DNA reads as TGTGCCAGCAATTCCCCCCACTCCTACAATGAGCAGTTCTTC. This gives the protein CASNSPHSYNEQFF.

This clonotype was detected a few times. The V call is TRBV7-2, the J call TRBJ1-1; no firm D call. Trimming stripped 5 bases from V and 1 base from J, with 11 bases between. This CDR3 is built from 14 residues. Germline CDR1 is SGHTA and CDR2 is FQGNSA. The CDR3 here is CASSPIRQNTEAFF. The CDR3 DNA reads as TGTGCCAGCAGCCCTATAAGACAGAACACTGAAGCTTTCTTT.

This clonotype was counted a few times. The J gene is TRBJ1-2, the V gene TRBV3-1; D call uncertain. CDR3 size: 12 residues. V was trimmed by 5 bases and J by 5 bases, leaving 9 bases between them. Per germline, CDR1 LGHDT and CDR2 YNNKEL (reference sequence). This CDR3 reads CASSTNPYGYTF. Written as DNA, the CDR3 is TGTGCCAGCAGCACTAACCCGTATGGCTACACCTTC.

This clonotype occurred a few times. The J gene is TRBJ2-7, the V gene TRBV29-1; TRBD1 aligns across 7 bases. This CDR3 spans 13 amino acids. J lost 4 bases, V lost 7 bases, and 10 bases had no gene match. Germline V gives CDR1 SQVTM, CDR2 ANQGSEA. In nucleotides, the CDR3 is TGCAGCGCTCTAGGTGGACAGGAGTACGAGCAGTACTTC. Its protein is CSALGGQEYEQYF.